This T cell receptor (beta chain) was recovered during a study of blood T cell repertoires in COVID-19. Study-level information: From the United States, Italy and Spain came samples of acute and convalescent COVID-19. Sources were T cells, B-cell-depleted T cells, or PBMCs; the material itself was cDNA or gDNA.

Germline assignment: CDR1 SGDLS and CDR2 YYNGEE. This CDR3 region has 15 residues. V lost 3 bases to trimming and J lost 11 bases; unmatched junction nucleotides: 12. In the authors' workflow: Using reference gene primer amplification, nucleated cell counts were estimated. Data came from immunoSEQ multiplex PCR; TCRdb stores just in-frame clones and leaves some out. V, J and clone size derive from that table, while D and trimming were established from the DNA sequence. The sample shows some 270,000 clones, 70% to 90% of them seen only once. The sequenced sample consisted of peripheral blood. The clonotype was recovered from a woman in her 70s with acute or convalescent COVID-19. V gene TRBV9 combines with J gene TRBJ1-1; 11 bases are a match to TRBD1. CDR3: CASSATGQGASTAFF. The CDR3 DNA reads TGTGCCAGCAGCGCGACAGGACAGGGGGCGTCGACGGCTTTCTTT.